These 8 T cell receptor beta chains share one sample of origin, sequenced in a study of T cells in Graves' hyperthyroidism and ophthalmopathy. From RNA transcripts, TCR beta CDR3 regions were amplified. The primer set for the first-round RT-PCR of the TCR CDR3 was HTBI. TCRdb redid the calling of the multiplex PCR reads with MiXCR, one entry per CDR3 protein. The sample carries 690,000 or so distinct CDR3 sequences, 18% recorded once. The sequenced material came from blood. The receptors originated from a woman in her 50s with Graves' hyperthyroidism that later progressed to Graves' ophthalmopathy.

The chain recombines TRBV27 with TRBJ2-1, with 9 bases identical to TRBD2. Trimming at V came to 7 bases and at J to 4 bases, leaving 8 bases not matched to a gene. CDR3 length equals 15 residues. Germline V CDR1 and CDR2: MNHEY, SMNVEV (reference sequence). The CDR3 nucleotides read TGTGCCAGCATGACCGGGACTAGCTATTACAATGAGCAGTTCTTC. Translated, it gives CASMTGTSYYNEQFF.

The rearrangement links TRBV12-3 or TRBV12-4 to TRBJ1-1; D gene uncertain. V gave up 3 bases and J gave up 1 base, with 9 bases separating them. The CDR3 totals 14 residues. CDR3 amino acids: CASSFSFRNTEAFF. The DNA of the CDR3 is TGTGCCAGCAGTTTTAGTTTTAGGAACACTGAAGCTTTCTTT.

There are many counts of this clonotype. The rearrangement joins TRBV2 to TRBJ2-3; the match to TRBD2 covers 10 bases. The CDR3 sequence is 17 residues long. V was clipped by 4 bases and J by 2 bases; unmatched bases: 9. CDR1 and CDR2 from the germline V gene are SNHLY and FYNNEI. As DNA, the CDR3 is TGTGCCAGCAGTGGACCTTGGACTAGCGGTCCCACAGATACGCAGTATTTT. It is translated as CASSGPWTSGPTDTQYF.

V usage is TRBV7-2 and J usage is TRBJ2-3, with 9 bases that match TRBD2. This CDR3 contains 16 residues. After removal of 4 bases from V and 4 bases from J, the junction contained 9 bases not matched to a gene. Germline values: CDR1 SGHTA, CDR2 FQGNSA. CDR3 DNA: TGTGCCAGCAGCTCACGACTAGCGGTGGGTCCAGATACGCAGTATTTT. Protein: CASSSRLAVGPDTQYF. Drawing the rest from reference TRBV7-2 and TRBJ2-3, the complete variable domain is GAGVSQSPSNKVTEKGKDVELRCDPISGHTALYWYRQSLGQGLEFLIYFQGNSAPDKSGLPSDRFSAERTGGSVSTLTIQRTQQEDSAVYLCASSSRLAVGPDTQYFGPGTRLTVL.

Ten or more counts support this clonotype. The J gene is TRBJ2-7, the V gene TRBV20-1, with D maybe TRBD2 (5 bases). Germline V gene data show CDR1 as DFQATT and CDR2 as SNEGSKA (reference sequence). CDR3 length equals 14 residues. The ends were cut back, 2 bases at V and 3 bases at J, with 14 bases in the middle. The CDR3 DNA sequence: TGCAGTGCTAGATCCGTGGGGAGTCTCTACGAGCAGTACTTC. This sequence encodes CSARSVGSLYEQYF.

At least ten counts were recorded for this clonotype. This chain joins TRBV6-1 and TRBJ2-7, with 9 bases identical to TRBD1. The V gene's germline CDR1 is MNHNS and CDR2 SASEGT. Unmatched junction bases numbered 7, after V lost 7 bases and J lost 3 bases. This CDR3 spans 14 amino acids. The CDR3 coding sequence is TGTGCCAGCATATCCGGGACAGGGTTCTACGAGCAGTACTTC. It codes for CASISGTGFYEQYF.

The sample holds many counts of this clonotype. V usage is TRBV2 and J usage is TRBJ2-1; D gene unclear. CDR1 is SNHLY and CDR2 is FYNNEI in the germline V gene. The CDR3 totals 12 residues. V shed 2 bases and J shed 8 bases, with 7 bases lying between them. CDR3 DNA: TGTGCCAGCAGTGAATTTAGGGATGAGCAGTTCTTC. Amino acid sequence: CASSEFRDEQFF.

The chain joins TRBV6-2 or TRBV6-3 to TRBJ2-1, with 8 bases lining up with TRBD1. Germline-derived CDR1 and CDR2 are MNHEY and SVGEGT. Trimming cost V 6 bases and J 3 bases; bases outside gene matches: 10. This CDR3 region has 16 residues. CDR3 region: CASRGPGQGVYNEQFF. The CDR3 DNA reads as TGTGCCAGCAGGGGACCCGGACAGGGCGTCTACAATGAGCAGTTCTTC.